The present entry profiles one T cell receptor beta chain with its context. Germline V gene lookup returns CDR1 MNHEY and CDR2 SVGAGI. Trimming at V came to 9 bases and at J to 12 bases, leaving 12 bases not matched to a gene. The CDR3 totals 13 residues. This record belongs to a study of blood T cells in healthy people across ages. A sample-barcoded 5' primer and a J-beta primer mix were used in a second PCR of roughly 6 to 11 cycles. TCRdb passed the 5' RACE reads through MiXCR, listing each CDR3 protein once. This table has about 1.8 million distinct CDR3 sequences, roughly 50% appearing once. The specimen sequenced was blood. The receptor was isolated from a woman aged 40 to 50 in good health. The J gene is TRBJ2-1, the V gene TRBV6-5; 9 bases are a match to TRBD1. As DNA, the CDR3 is TGTGCCAGTCGACAGGGGGACCTCTCGGGGCAGTTCTTC. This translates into CASRQGDLSGQFF.